The sequence of this T cell receptor (beta chain) was determined in a study of blood T cells in healthy people across ages. Whole-study context: For every two T cells, template switching captured about one barcoded beta molecule.

The use of a sample-barcoded 5' primer and a J-beta primer mix characterized a second PCR of about 7 to 12 cycles. TCRdb used MiXCR to reprocess the 5' RACE reads, holding one entry per CDR3 protein. The sample consists of 850,000 to 1,300,000 distinct CDR3 sequences, 35% to 50% of them appearing once. Sequencing was carried out using blood. This TCR was sampled from a woman aged 55-70 years in good health.

This CDR3 reads CASSQGRGGANEKLFF. The DNA for the CDR3 is TGTGCCAGCAGCCAAGGGAGAGGGGGAGCTAATGAAAAACTGTTTTTT. The V and J genes are TRBV3-1 and TRBJ1-4; a possible D gene is TRBD1 (6 bases). CDR3 length: 16 residues. The germline gives CDR1 LGHDT, CDR2 YNNKEL (reference sequence). V was shortened by 1 base and J by 3 bases, with 12 bases between the two germline ends.